The TCR beta chain under discussion was sequenced for a study of cytomegalovirus exposure and HLA in healthy donors. Findings of the study overall: Several of the most significant clusters were apparently associated with common viral pathogens in a later analysis. Per a prior analysis, the majority of TCR beta V segments were productive roughly 87% or roughly 30% of the time. The only immune exposure information that was available was CMV serostatus.

Primers for the PCR totalled 60 Vbeta and 13 Jbeta. Produced via immunoSEQ multiplex PCR; TCRdb's table is partial and in-frame only. The sample holds approximately 150,000 clones, approximately 80% seen once. CDR3 length: 15 residues. With 6 bases clipped from V and 3 bases from J, the junction kept 7 bases outside the gene matches. Germline CDR1 is SGHAT and CDR2 is FQNNGV. Comments on this clone: Its antigen is as yet unknown.

The V and J genes are TRBV11-2 and TRBJ1-5; TRBD1 aligns across 8 bases. Sequencing input: PBMCs. This receptor was taken from a boy under 10 years old in good health and CMV-seronegative. The CDR3 is CASSFRDRINQPQHF. CDR3 DNA sequence: TGTGCCAGCAGTTTTAGGGACAGGATCAATCAGCCCCAGCATTTT.